This T cell receptor (beta chain) was recovered during a study of T-cell reconstitution after alpha-beta-depleted transplantation in children. Unique molecular identifiers were used to barcode this TCRbeta library. TCRdb re-called the PCR reads with MiXCR, one entry per CDR3 protein. The table shows hundreds of thousands of distinct CDR3 sequences, with around 16% occurring only once. Turning to this clonotype: A much more abundant neighbour one base away suggests this may be a read error.

This CDR3 spans 14 amino acids. The germline V and J ends were trimmed by 0 bases and 4 bases, with 9 bases remaining between them. Germline V gene sequence: CDR1 MNHEY, CDR2 SVGAGI. The TCR was taken from a human donor who donated a stem cell graft to a child with acute myeloid leukemia. Material: PBMCs from the stem cell graft donor, obtained from the stem cell graft. The rearrangement links TRBV6-5 to TRBJ1-1; the D is unclear. The CDR3 DNA follows: TGTGCCAGCAGTTACTCAAGGGCGATCACTGAAGCTTTCTTT. Its translation is CASSYSRAITEAFF.